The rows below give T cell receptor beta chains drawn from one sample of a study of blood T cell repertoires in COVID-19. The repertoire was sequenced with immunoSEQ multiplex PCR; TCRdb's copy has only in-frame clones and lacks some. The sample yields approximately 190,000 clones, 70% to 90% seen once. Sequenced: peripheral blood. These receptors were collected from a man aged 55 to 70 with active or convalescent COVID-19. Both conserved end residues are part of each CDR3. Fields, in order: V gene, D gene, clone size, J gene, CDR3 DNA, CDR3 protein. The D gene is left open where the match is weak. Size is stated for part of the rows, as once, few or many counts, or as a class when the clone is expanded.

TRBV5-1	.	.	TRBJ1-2	TGCGCCAGCAGCTACGACAGAGCCTATGGCTACACCTTC	CASSYDRAYGYTF
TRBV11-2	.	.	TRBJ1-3	TGTGCCAGCAGCGCAGGGGTAGGGTCCGGAAACACCATATATTTT	CASSAGVGSGNTIYF
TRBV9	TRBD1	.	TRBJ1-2	TGTGCCAGCAGCGTAGAGCTAGGACAGGGGGCAGGTGGCTACACCTTC	CASSVELGQGAGGYTF
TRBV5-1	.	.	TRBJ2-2	TGCGCCAGCAGTTTGGTAGGCGGCCCCCCCGGGGAGCTGTTTTTT	CASSLVGGPPGELFF
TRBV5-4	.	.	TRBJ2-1	TGTGCCAGCAGCACAGGTGGGGAAGGTGAGCAGTTCTTC	CASSTGGEGEQFF
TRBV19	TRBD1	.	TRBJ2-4	TGTGCCAGTAGTATAGGGACAGGGATGACCAAAAACATTCAGTACTTC	CASSIGTGMTKNIQYF
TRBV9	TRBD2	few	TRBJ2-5	TGTGCCAGCAGCGTAGCGGCGGGGGTGGGGGAGACCCAGTACTTC	CASSVAAGVGETQYF
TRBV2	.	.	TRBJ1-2	TGTGCCAGCAGTGCGGAGTCCTATGGCTACACCTTC	CASSAESYGYTF
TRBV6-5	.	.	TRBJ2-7	TGTGCCAGCAGCCACCGGCGGGGGCTCACCTACGAGCAGTACTTC	CASSHRRGLTYEQYF
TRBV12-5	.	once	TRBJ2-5	TGTGCTAGTGGTTTGGTACTTGGCAGGGGAGAGACCCAGTACTTC	CASGLVLGRGETQYF
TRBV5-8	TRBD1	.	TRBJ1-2	TGTGCCAGCAGCTATGGACAGGGGGACTATGGCTACACCTTC	CASSYGQGDYGYTF
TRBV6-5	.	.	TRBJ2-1	TGTGCCGGCCAGGGATACAATGAGCAGTTCTTC	CAGQGYNEQFF
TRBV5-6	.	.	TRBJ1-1	TGTGCCAGCAGCTTTCGGTCGGTCCTAAAAATGAACACTGAAGCTTTCTTT	CASSFRSVLKMNTEAFF
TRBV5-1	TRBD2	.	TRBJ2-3	TGCGCCAGCAGCGGCGGGAGCGGGGGGTCAGATACGCAGTATTTT	CASSGGSGGSDTQYF
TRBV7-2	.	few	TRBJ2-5	TGTGCCAGCAGCTGGGAGGTATCCCGGTCGGGTACCCAGTACTTC	CASSWEVSRSGTQYF
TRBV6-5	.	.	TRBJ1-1	TGTGCCAGCAGTTACTCGAGCGCTGGGGGACAAGGTGAAGCTTTCTTT	CASSYSSAGGQGEAFF
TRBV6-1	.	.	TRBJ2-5	TGTGCCAGCAGTGAACAGGGGGAGACCCAGTACTTC	CASSEQGETQYF
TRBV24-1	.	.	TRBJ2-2	TGTGCCACCGCCGGGCAGGGAAGCACCGGGGAGCTGTTTTTT	CATAGQGSTGELFF
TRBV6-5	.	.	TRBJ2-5	TGTGCCAGCAACAGAGGGGCAGGGGAAGAGACCCAGTACTTC	CASNRGAGEETQYF
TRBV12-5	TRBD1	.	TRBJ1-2	TGTGCTAGTGGTCGGAACACCGGGACAGGGCTTCGCACCTTC	CASGRNTGTGLRTF
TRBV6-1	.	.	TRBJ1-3	TGTGCCAGCAGTGACGTCGGTTCTGGAAACACCATATATTTT	CASSDVGSGNTIYF
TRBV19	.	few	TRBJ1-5	TGTGCCAGTAGTATAGGTACCTCCAGACATAGCAATCAGCCCCAGCATTTT	CASSIGTSRHSNQPQHF
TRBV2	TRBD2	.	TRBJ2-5	TGTGCCAGCAGTGATCGACCTAGCGGGGTGGAGACCCAGTACTTC	CASSDRPSGVETQYF
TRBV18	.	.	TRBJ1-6	TGTGCCAGCTCACCACGGCGTGACTTCTATAATTCACCCCTCCACTTT	CASSPRRDFYNSPLHF
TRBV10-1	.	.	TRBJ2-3	TGCGCCAGCAGTGAGTCAGCGGGTACGCAGTATTTT	CASSESAGTQYF
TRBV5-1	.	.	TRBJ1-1	TGCGCCAGCAGCTTGGTGGCGGGAGATACTGAAGCTTTCTTT	CASSLVAGDTEAFF
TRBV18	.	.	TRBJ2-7	TGTGCCAGCTCACCTAGCCAAACCTCCTACGAGCAGTACTTC	CASSPSQTSYEQYF
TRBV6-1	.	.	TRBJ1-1	TGTGCCAGCAGTGAAGCGCTATCACGTCCGATAGAAGCTTTCTTT	CASSEALSRPIEAFF
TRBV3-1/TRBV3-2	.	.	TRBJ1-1	TGTGCCAGCAGACCTGTGCAGGGAATGAACACTGAAGCTTTCTTT	CASRPVQGMNTEAFF
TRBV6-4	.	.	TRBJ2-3	TGTGCCAGCAGTGACGAGCTAGGCACAGATACGCAGTATTTT	CASSDELGTDTQYF
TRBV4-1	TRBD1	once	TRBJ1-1	TGCGCCAGCAGCCAAGGACAGGGCACTGAAGCTTTCTTT	CASSQGQGTEAFF
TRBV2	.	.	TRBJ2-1	TGTGCCAGCAGTGAACAAGGGCAGGGAAGGTTTCAGACCTACAATGAGCAGTTCTTC	CASSEQGQGRFQTYNEQFF
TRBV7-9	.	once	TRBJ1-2	TGTGCCAGCAGCTTCGCGTCCACAGGGTTTGGGGGCTACACCTTC	CASSFASTGFGGYTF
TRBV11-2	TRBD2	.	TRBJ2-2	TGTGCCAGCAGCCCGACCCGGGGGGCCGGGGAGCTGTTTTTT	CASSPTRGAGELFF
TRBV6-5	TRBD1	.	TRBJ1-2	TGTGCCAGCAGTCGGACAGGGGGCGAGTATGGCTACACCTTC	CASSRTGGEYGYTF
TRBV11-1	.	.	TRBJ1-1	TGTGCCAGCAGCCATGACAGGAACACTGAAGCTTTCTTT	CASSHDRNTEAFF
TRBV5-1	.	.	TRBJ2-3	TGCGCCAGCAGCTTGGCCGTCGTGAGGGTAGCAGATACGCAGTATTTT	CASSLAVVRVADTQYF